The clone carrying this TCR beta chain occurred a few times. Its antigen remains unidentified. This specimen belongs to a study of CD8+ T cells in alopecia areata. Study as a whole: Each of the treated patients was given oral tofacitinib, 5 to 10 mg twice daily, for moderate-to-severe alopecia areata. Dosing with tofacitinib proceeded for 6 to 18 months, followed by 6 months off drug. Study-level results: Sequencing of scalp samples also includes resident alphabeta T cells from normal skin.

Those with alopecia areata gave lesional scalp punch biopsies and peripheral blood. Isolated RNA was reverse transcribed into cDNA used as the sequencing template. The method was immunoSEQ multiplex PCR; TCRdb's version includes in-frame clones alone and lacks a portion of them. The table records 90,000 to 100,000 clones, approximately 42% of them present only once. This CDR3 comprises 13 residues. Germline loops: CDR1 SGHRS, CDR2 YFSETQ. Trimming cost V 0 bases and J 8 bases, with 11 bases left between them. This TCR was recovered from a human donor with alopecia areata. The specimen was CD4+ T cells sorted from blood. The gene calls are TRBV5-1 and TRBJ1-2; D is uncertain. CDR3 bases: TGCGCCAGCAGCTTGGTCGTAAGCGGCGGCTACACCTTC. It yields the protein CASSLVVSGGYTF.